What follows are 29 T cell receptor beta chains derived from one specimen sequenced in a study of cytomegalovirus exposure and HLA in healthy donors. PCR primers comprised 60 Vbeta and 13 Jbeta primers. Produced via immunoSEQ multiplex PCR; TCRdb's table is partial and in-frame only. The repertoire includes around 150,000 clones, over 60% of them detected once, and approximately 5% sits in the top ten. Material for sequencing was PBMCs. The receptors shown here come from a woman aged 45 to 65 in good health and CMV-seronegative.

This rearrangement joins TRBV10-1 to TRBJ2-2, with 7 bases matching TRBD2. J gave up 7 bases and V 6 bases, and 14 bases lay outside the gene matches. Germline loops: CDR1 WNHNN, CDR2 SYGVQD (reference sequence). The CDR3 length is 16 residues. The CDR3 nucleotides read TGCGCCAGCAGCCCTGGGGGGGAAGAAGGGGTCGGGGAGCTGTTTTTT. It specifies CASSPGGEEGVGELFF.

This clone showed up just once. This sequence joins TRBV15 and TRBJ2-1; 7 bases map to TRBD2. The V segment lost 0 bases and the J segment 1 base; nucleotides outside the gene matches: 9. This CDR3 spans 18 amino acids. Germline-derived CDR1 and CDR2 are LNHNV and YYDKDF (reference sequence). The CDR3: CATSRDRGGLRSYNEQFF. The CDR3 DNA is TGTGCCACCAGCAGAGATCGGGGAGGGTTAAGATCCTACAATGAGCAGTTCTTC.

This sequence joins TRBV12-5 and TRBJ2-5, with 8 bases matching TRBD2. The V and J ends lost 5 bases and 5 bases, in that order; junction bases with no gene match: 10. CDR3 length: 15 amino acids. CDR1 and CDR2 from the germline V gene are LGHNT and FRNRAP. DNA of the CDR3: TGTGCTAGTGGTCCCGCTAGCGGGCTTGGGGAGACCCAGTACTTC. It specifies CASGPASGLGETQYF.

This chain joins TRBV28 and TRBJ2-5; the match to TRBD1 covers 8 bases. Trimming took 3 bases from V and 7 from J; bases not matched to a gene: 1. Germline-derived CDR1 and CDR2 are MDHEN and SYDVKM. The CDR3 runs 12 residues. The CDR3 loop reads CASSFDRGTQYF. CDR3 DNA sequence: TGTGCCAGCAGTTTTGACAGGGGGACCCAGTACTTC.

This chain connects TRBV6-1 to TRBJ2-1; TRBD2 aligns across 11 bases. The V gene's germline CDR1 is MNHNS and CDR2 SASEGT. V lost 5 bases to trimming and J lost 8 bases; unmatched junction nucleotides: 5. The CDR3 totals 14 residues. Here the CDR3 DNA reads TGTGCCAGCAGTCTAGCGGGGGGCGGCTATGAGCAGTTCTTC. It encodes CASSLAGGGYEQFF.

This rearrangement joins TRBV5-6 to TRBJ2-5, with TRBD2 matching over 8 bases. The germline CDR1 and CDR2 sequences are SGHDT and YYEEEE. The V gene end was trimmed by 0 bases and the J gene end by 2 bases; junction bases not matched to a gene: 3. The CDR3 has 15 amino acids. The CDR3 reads CASSLGVAGQETQYF. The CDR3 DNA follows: TGTGCCAGCAGCTTGGGGGTAGCGGGGCAAGAGACCCAGTACTTC.

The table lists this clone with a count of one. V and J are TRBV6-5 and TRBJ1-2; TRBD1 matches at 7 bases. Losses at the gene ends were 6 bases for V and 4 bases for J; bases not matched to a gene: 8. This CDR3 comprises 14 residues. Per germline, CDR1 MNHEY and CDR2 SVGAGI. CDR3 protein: CASSLDRAGYGYTF. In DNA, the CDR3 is TGTGCCAGCAGCCTCGACAGGGCTGGCTATGGCTACACCTTC.

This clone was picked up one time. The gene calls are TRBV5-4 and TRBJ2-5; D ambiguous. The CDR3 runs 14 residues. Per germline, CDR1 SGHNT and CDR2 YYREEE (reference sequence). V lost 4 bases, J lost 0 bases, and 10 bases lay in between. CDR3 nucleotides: TGTGCCAGCAGCGAAGCCGGGTACCAAGAGACCCAGTACTTC. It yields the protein CASSEAGYQETQYF.

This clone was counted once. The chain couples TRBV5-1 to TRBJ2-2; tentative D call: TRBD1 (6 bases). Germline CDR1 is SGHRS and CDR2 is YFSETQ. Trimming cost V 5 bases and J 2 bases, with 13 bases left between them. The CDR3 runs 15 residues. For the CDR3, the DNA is TGCGCCAGCAGGCCCGGGACAATAAACACCGGGGAGCTGTTTTTT. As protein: CASRPGTINTGELFF.

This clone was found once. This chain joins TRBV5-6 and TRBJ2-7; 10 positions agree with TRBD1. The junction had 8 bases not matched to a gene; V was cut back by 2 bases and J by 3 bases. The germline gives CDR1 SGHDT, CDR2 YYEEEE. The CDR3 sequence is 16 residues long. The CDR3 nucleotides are TGTGCCAGCAGCTTACCGGGACAGGGGACTCTCTACGAGCAGTACTTC. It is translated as CASSLPGQGTLYEQYF.

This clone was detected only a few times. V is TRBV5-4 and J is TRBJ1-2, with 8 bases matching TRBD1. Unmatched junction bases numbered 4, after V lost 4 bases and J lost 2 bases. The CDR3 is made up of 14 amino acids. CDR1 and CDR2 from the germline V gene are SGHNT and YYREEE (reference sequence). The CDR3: CASSPDRGNYGYTF. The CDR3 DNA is TGTGCCAGCAGCCCAGACAGGGGAAACTATGGCTACACCTTC. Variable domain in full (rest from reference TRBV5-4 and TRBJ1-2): ETGVTQSPTHLIKTRGQQVTLRCSSQSGHNTVSWYQQALGQGPQFIFQYYREEENGRGNFPPRFSGLQFPNYSSELNVNALELDDSALYLCASSPDRGNYGYTFGSGTRLTVV.

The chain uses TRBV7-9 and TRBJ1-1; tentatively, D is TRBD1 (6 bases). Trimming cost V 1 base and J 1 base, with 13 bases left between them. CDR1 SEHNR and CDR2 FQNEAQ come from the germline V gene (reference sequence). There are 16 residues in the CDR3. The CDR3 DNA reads TGTGCCAGCAGCTTAGATTGGGGACAACCGAACACTGAAGCTTTCTTT. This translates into CASSLDWGQPNTEAFF. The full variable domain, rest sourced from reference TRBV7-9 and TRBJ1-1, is DTGVSQNPRHKITKRGQNVTFRCDPISEHNRLYWYRQTLGQGPEFLTYFQNEAQLEKSRLLSDRFSAERPKGSFSTLEIQRTEQGDSAMYLCASSLDWGQPNTEAFFGQGTRLTVV.

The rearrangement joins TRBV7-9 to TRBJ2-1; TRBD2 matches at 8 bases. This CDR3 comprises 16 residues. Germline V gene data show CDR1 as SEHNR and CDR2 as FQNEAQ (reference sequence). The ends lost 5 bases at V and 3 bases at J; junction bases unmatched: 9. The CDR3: CASSPPGTSIYNEQFF. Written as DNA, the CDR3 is TGTGCCAGCAGCCCCCCGGGGACTAGTATCTACAATGAGCAGTTCTTC.

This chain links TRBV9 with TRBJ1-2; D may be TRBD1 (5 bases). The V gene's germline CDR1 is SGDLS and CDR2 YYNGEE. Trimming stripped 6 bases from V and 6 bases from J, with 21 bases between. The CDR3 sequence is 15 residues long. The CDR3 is CASNLDRGRVDGYTF. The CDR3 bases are TGTGCCAGCAACCTTGACCGCGGCAGGGTCGATGGCTACACCTTC. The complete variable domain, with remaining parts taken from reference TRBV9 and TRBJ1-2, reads DSGVTQTPKHLITATGQRVTLRCSPRSGDLSVYWYQQSLDQGLQFLIQYYNGEERAKGNILERFSAQQFPDLHSELNLSSLELGDSALYFCASNLDRGRVDGYTFGSGTRLTVV.

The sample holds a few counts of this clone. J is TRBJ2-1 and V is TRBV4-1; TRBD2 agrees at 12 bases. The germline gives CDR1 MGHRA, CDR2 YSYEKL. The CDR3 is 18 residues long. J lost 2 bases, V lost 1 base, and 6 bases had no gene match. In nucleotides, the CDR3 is TGCGCCAGCAGCCAAGGGCTAGCGGGGGGGCGTACCTACAATGAGCAGTTCTTC. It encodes CASSQGLAGGRTYNEQFF.

DNA for the CDR3: TGTGCTAGTGGTTTGGACAGTGAAGCTTTCTTT. It is translated as CASGLDSEAFF. This rearrangement joins TRBV12-5 to TRBJ1-1; D call uncertain. The ends were cut back, 1 base at V and 7 bases at J, with 4 bases in the middle. In germline, CDR1 is LGHNT, CDR2 FRNRAP. This CDR3 has 11 residues.

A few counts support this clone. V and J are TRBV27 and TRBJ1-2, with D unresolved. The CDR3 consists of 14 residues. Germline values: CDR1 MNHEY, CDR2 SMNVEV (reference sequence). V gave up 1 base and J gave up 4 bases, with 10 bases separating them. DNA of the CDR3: TGTGCCAGCAGTTTATTGGGCAGCCTCTATGGCTACACCTTC. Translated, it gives CASSLLGSLYGYTF.

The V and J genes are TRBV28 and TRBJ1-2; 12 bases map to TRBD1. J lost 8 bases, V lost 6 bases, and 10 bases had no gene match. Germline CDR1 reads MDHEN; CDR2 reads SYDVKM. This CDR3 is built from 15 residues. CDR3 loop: CASRRGTGGSWGYTF. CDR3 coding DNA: TGTGCCAGCAGACGCGGGACAGGGGGCTCGTGGGGCTACACCTTC.

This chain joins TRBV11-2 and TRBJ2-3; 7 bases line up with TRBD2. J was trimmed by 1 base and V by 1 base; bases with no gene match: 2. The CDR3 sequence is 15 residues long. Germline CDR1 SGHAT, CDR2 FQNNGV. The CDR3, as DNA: TGTGCCAGCAGCTTAGGTCGGGGGGGCACAGATACGCAGTATTTT. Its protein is CASSLGRGGTDTQYF.

CDR3 in DNA: TGTGCCTGGAGTAGTAGCTCCTACGAGCAGTACTTC. It translates to CAWSSSSYEQYF. The J gene is TRBJ2-5, the V gene TRBV30; D gene ambiguous. The DNA end lines up better with TRBJ2-7; the J call may be wrong. The CDR3 runs to 12 residues. Germline CDR1 GTSNPN, CDR2 SVGIG (reference sequence).

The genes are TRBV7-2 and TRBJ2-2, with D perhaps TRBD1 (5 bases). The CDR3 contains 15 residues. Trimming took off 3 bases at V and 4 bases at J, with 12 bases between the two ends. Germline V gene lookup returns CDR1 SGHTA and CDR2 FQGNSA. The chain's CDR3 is CASSLMGHSTGELFF. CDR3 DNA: TGTGCCAGCAGCTTGATGGGGCATAGCACCGGGGAGCTGTTTTTT.

The CDR3 reads CATSRDGLDYEQYF. CDR3 DNA: TGTGCCACCAGCAGAGATGGGCTCGACTACGAGCAGTACTTC. The chain uses TRBV15 and TRBJ2-7; D not certain. Trimming left V 0 bases short and J 3 bases short, with 9 bases between. CDR1 is LNHNV, CDR2 YYDKDF, per germline (reference sequence). This CDR3 has 14 residues. The full variable domain, its missing parts supplied by reference TRBV15 and TRBJ2-7, is DAMVIQNPRYQVTQFGKPVTLSCSQTLNHNVMYWYQQKSSQAPKLLFHYYDKDFNNEADTPDNFQSRRPNTSFCFLDIRSPGLGDTAMYLCATSRDGLDYEQYFGPGTRLTVT.

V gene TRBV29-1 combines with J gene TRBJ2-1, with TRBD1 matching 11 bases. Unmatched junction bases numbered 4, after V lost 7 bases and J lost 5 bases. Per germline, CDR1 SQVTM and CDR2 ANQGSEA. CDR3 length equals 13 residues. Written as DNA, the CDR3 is TGCAGCGGCTGGACAGGGGGCCACAATGAGCAGTTCTTC. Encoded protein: CSGWTGGHNEQFF.

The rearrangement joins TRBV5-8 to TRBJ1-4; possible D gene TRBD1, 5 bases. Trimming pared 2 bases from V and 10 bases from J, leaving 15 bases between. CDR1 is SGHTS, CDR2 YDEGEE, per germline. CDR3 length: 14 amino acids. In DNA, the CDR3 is TGTGCCAGCAGCTTAGGGGTTTTTGAGCGAAAACTGTTTTTT. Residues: CASSLGVFERKLFF.

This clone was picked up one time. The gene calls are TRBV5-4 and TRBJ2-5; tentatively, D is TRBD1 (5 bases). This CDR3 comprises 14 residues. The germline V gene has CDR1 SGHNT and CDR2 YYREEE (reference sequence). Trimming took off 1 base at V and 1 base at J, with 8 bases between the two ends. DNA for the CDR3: TGTGCCAGCAGCTTGACAGGCCCCCAAGAGACCCAGTACTTC. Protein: CASSLTGPQETQYF. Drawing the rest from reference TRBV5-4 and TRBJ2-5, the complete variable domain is ETGVTQSPTHLIKTRGQQVTLRCSSQSGHNTVSWYQQALGQGPQFIFQYYREEENGRGNFPPRFSGLQFPNYSSELNVNALELDDSALYLCASSLTGPQETQYFGPGTRLLVL.

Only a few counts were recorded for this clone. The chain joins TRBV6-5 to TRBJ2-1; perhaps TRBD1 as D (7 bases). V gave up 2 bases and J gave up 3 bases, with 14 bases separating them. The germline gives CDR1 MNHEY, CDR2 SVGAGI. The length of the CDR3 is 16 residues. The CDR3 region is CASSYNAGGLYNEQFF. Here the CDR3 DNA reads TGTGCCAGCAGTTACAATGCAGGGGGACTCTACAATGAGCAGTTCTTC.

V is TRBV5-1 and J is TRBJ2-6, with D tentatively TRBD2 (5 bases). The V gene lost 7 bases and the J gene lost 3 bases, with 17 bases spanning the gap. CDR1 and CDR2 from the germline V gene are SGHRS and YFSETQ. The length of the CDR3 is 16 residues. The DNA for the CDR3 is TGCGCCAGCCGGGAAGGCCACCTCAATGGGGCCAACGTCCTGACTTTC. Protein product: CASREGHLNGANVLTF.

The DNA of the CDR3 is TGCGCCAGCAGCCCGCCTATCGGGAAGGGCTACGAGCAGTACTTC. Translation: CASSPPIGKGYEQYF. This chain uses TRBV5-1 with TRBJ2-7; possible D gene TRBD2, 5 bases. V was cut by 4 bases and J by 3 bases, with 17 bases left in between. The CDR3 is 15 amino acids. From germline, CDR1 is SGHRS and CDR2 YFSETQ. Based on the CDR3 plus reference TRBV5-1 and TRBJ2-7, the full variable domain is KAGVTQTPRYLIKTRGQQVTLSCSPISGHRSVSWYQQTPGQGLQFLFEYFSETQRNKGNFPGRFSGRQFSNSRSEMNVSTLELGDSALYLCASSPPIGKGYEQYFGPGTRLTVT.

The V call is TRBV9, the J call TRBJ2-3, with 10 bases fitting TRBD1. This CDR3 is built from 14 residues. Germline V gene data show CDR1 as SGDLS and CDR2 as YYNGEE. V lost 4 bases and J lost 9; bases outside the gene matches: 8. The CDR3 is CASSPGQGMRTQYF. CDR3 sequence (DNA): TGTGCCAGCAGCCCGGGACAGGGGATGAGGACGCAGTATTTT.